The entry below describes one T cell receptor (beta chain). The data stem from a study of blood T cell repertoires in COVID-19. Across the study: Some COVID-19 samples were acute and others convalescent; all came from the United States, Italy and Spain.

The germline V gene has CDR1 MDHEN and CDR2 SYDVKM. CDR3 length: 13 amino acids. Trimming removed 10 bases from V and 0 bases from J, with 13 bases in between. Per the study methods: Nucleated cell counts were estimated from reference gene primer amplification. Clones were read by immunoSEQ multiplex PCR, and TCRdb kept only the in-frame ones, dropping some. The V and J calls and clone size were taken over from that table, and D and trimming were inferred from the DNA. Among almost 400,000 clones listed, roughly 91% were seen once. Clinical history as reported by participants underpinned cohort assignment.

The sample comprised PBMCs or T cells enriched from blood (not recorded which). The chain joins TRBV28 to TRBJ2-7; TRBD2 might be the D (6 bases). The sequence derives from a woman aged 25 to 39 who had recovered from COVID-19. CDR3 coding DNA: TGTGCCACCAGCTGGGGGGTCTCCTACGAGCAGTACTTC. It yields the protein CATSWGVSYEQYF.